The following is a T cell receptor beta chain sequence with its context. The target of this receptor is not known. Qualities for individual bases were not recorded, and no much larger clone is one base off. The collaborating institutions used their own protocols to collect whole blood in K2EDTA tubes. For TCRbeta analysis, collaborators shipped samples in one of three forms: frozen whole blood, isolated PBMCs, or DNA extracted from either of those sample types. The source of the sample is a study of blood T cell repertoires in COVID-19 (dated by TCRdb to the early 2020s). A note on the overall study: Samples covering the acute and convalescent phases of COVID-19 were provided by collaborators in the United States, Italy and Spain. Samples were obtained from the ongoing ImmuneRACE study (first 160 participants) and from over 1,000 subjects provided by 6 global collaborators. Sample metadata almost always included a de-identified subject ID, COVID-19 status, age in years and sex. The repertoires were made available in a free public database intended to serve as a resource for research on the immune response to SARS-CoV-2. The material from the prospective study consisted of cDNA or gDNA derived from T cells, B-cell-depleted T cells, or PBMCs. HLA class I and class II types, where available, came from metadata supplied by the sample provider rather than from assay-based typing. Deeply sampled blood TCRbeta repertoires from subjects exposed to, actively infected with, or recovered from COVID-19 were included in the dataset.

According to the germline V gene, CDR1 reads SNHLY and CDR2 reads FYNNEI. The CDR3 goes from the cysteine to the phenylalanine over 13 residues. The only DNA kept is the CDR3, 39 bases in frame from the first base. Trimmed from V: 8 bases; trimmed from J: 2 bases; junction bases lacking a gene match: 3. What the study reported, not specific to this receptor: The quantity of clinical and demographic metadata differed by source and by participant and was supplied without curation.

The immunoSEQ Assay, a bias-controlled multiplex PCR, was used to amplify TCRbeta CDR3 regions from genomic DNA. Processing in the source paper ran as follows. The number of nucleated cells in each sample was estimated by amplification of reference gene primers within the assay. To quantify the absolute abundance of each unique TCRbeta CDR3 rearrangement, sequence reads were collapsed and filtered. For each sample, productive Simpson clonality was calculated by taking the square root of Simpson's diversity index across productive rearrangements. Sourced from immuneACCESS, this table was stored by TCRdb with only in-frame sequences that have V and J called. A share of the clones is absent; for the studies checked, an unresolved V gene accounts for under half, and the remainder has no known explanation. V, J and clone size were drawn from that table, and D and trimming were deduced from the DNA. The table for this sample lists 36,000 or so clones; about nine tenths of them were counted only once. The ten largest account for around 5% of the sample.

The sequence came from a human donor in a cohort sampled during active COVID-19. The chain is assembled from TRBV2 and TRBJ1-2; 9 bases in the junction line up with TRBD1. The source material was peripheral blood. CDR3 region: CASSDRGNYGYTF. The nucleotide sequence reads TGTGCCAGCTCCGACAGGGGGAACTATGGCTACACCTTC.